Each of the 30 T cell receptor beta chains below was sequenced from the same sample in a study of blood T cells in healthy people across ages. Through a sample-barcoded 5' primer and a J-beta primer mix, a second PCR was run for about 6 to 11 cycles. TCRdb re-called the 5' RACE reads with MiXCR, one entry per CDR3 protein. The top ten hold around a fifth of the sample, which has some 750,000 distinct CDR3 sequences, approximately 22% seen once. Source material: blood. These receptors all stem from a man aged 70 or older in good health.

The chain carries TRBV12-3 or TRBV12-4 and TRBJ2-5, with TRBD2 matching 9 bases. The CDR3 loop spans 14 amino acids. Unmatched junction bases numbered 7, after V lost 6 bases and J lost 5 bases. In DNA form, the CDR3 reads TGTGCCAGCAGACCGGGACTAGCAACGGAGACCCAGTACTTC. Encoded protein: CASRPGLATETQYF.

This clonotype was detected a few times. This chain connects TRBV5-4 to TRBJ2-3, with 7 bases aligning to TRBD1. The CDR3 sequence is 14 residues long. CDR1 is SGHNT, CDR2 YYREEE, per germline (reference sequence). The V gene end was trimmed by 10 bases and the J gene end by 5 bases; junction bases not matched to a gene: 13. CDR3 in amino acids: CALSQGGSQDTQYF. CDR3 in DNA: TGTGCCCTGAGCCAAGGGGGCTCCCAAGATACGCAGTATTTT. The full variable domain, rest sourced from reference TRBV5-4 and TRBJ2-3, is ETGVTQSPTHLIKTRGQQVTLRCSSQSGHNTVSWYQQALGQGPQFIFQYYREEENGRGNFPPRFSGLQFPNYSSELNVNALELDDSALYLCALSQGGSQDTQYFGPGTRLTVL.

There are a few counts of this clonotype. The CDR3 region has the DNA TGTGCCAGCATCCCGGCAGGGGATGATCAGCCCCAGCATTTT. This codes for CASIPAGDDQPQHF. The chain carries TRBV6-2 or TRBV6-3 and TRBJ1-5, with D perhaps matching TRBD1 (6 bases). Trimming stripped 7 bases from V and 5 bases from J, with 15 bases between. Germline CDR1 is MNHEY and CDR2 is SVGEGT. This CDR3 has 14 amino acids.

This chain joins TRBV18 and TRBJ1-1; D is ambiguous. CDR3 length: 13 residues. V was cut by 3 bases and J by 1 base, with 6 bases left in between. Germline CDR1 reads KGHSH; CDR2 reads LQKENI. CDR3 sequence: CASSPHENTEAFF. For the CDR3, the DNA is TGTGCCAGCTCACCTCACGAGAACACTGAAGCTTTCTTT.

V usage is TRBV10-3 and J usage is TRBJ1-2; 8 bases fit TRBD1. The V gene end was trimmed by 7 bases and the J gene end by 4 bases; junction bases not matched to a gene: 5. This CDR3 is built from 13 residues. The germline V gene has CDR1 ENHRY and CDR2 SYGVKD. The CDR3 sequence: CAITLDRGYGYTF. CDR3 bases: TGTGCCATCACCCTCGACAGGGGCTATGGCTACACCTTC.

V usage is TRBV12-3 or TRBV12-4 and J usage is TRBJ2-3; weak D call: TRBD1 (6 bases). The CDR3 is made up of 15 amino acids. Trimming removed 5 bases from V and 2 bases from J, with 14 bases in between. The DNA of the CDR3 is TGTGCCAGCAGTCCCCAGGGGCTTGACACAGATACGCAGTATTTT. This encodes CASSPQGLDTDTQYF.

This chain uses TRBV7-6 with TRBJ1-3; D might be TRBD1 (5 bases). Germline CDR1 and CDR2: SGHVS and FNYEAQ. The CDR3 spans 17 residues. V gave up 1 base and J gave up 0 bases, with 13 bases separating them. CDR3 sequence: CASSLVGTQSSGNTIYF. The DNA for the CDR3 is TGTGCCAGCAGCTTAGTGGGGACGCAGAGCTCTGGAAACACCATATATTTT. The whole variable domain, filled in from reference TRBV7-6 and TRBJ1-3, reads GAGVSQSPRYKVTKRGQDVALRCDPISGHVSLYWYRQALGQGPEFLTYFNYEAQQDKSGLPNDRFSAERPEGSISTLTIQRTEQRDSAMYRCASSLVGTQSSGNTIYFGEGSWLTVV.

This clonotype was counted a few times. The chain has TRBV12-5 and TRBJ2-1, with TRBD1 as a possible D gene (5 bases). The end of the DNA is better explained by TRBJ2-7, so the J call may be wrong. The germline CDR1 and CDR2 sequences are LGHNT and FRNRAP. This CDR3 spans 18 amino acids. The CDR3 here is CASGLVLLTDTSSYEQYV. As DNA, the CDR3 is TGTGCTAGTGGTTTGGTACTCCTGACGGACACAAGCTCCTACGAGCAGTACGTC.

This rearrangement joins TRBV12-3 or TRBV12-4 to TRBJ2-3, with D unresolved. This CDR3 is 14 amino acids long. Deletions cut 7 bases from V and 6 bases from J, with 17 bases between. The CDR3 coding sequence is TGTGCCAGCACTAGAGACGGCCGCCGGGATACGCAGTATTTT. It specifies CASTRDGRRDTQYF.

This sequence joins TRBV7-2 and TRBJ2-5, with 8 bases lining up with TRBD2. V was clipped by 4 bases and J by 2 bases; unmatched bases: 6. Germline loops: CDR1 SGHTA, CDR2 FQGNSA. The CDR3 has 15 residues. DNA for the CDR3: TGTGCCAGCAGCTCAAAAGCTAGCGGGCAAGAGACCCAGTACTTC. Its protein is CASSSKASGQETQYF.

A few counts support this clonotype. This chain connects TRBV4-1 to TRBJ1-1; D not resolved. CDR1 is MGHRA, CDR2 YSYEKL, per germline. The CDR3 contains 11 residues. The V end lost 0 bases, the J end lost 11 bases, and 7 bases lay between the germline ends. The CDR3: CASSQERSAFF. CDR3 nucleotides: TGCGCCAGCAGCCAAGAAAGGTCTGCTTTCTTT.

The chain links TRBV6-2 or TRBV6-3 to TRBJ2-5, with TRBD1 identical over 8 bases. Looked up from germline, CDR1 is MNHEY and CDR2 is SVGEGT. Trimming removed 4 bases from V and 11 bases from J; junction bases left unmatched: 12. The CDR3 covers 14 residues. The chain's CDR3 is CASSSWTGSEEQYF. CDR3 nucleotides: TGTGCCAGCAGTTCATGGACAGGGTCGGAGGAGCAGTACTTC.

The chain carries TRBV13 and TRBJ2-7; D possibly matches TRBD1 or TRBD2 (5 bases each). From germline, CDR1 is PRHDT and CDR2 FYEKMQ (reference sequence). Trimming removed 6 bases at V and 1 base at J, with 16 bases between. The CDR3 is 15 residues long. This chain's CDR3 is CASRIPGPQSYEQYV. The CDR3 nucleotides read TGTGCCAGCAGAATTCCGGGACCACAATCCTACGAGCAGTACGTC.

This clonotype has a handful of counts. The chain carries TRBV28 and TRBJ1-6, with 8 positions matching TRBD1. V was pared by 7 bases and J by 10 bases, with 9 bases of the junction left unmatched. The CDR3 is 14 amino acids. Germline loops: CDR1 MDHEN, CDR2 SYDVKM. The CDR3 region is CASIPTGGGSPLHF. The CDR3 DNA reads TGTGCCAGCATTCCAACAGGGGGAGGGTCACCCCTCCACTTT.

CDR3 nucleotides: TGTGCCAGCAGTTCGTGGGGACTAGCGGGAGTAGGTCAGGCCGGGGAGCTGTTTTTT. This gives the protein CASSSWGLAGVGQAGELFF. The V and J genes are TRBV27 and TRBJ2-2, with 14 bases aligning to TRBD2. Trimming removed 4 bases from V and 6 bases from J; junction bases left unmatched: 13. CDR1 MNHEY and CDR2 SMNVEV come from the germline V gene (reference sequence). The CDR3 extends over 19 amino acids.

The rearrangement joins TRBV12-3 or TRBV12-4 to TRBJ2-5; TRBD1 or TRBD2 may be the D gene (6 bases each). V lost 6 bases and J lost 5, with 19 bases in between. The CDR3 is 15 residues long. CDR3 DNA sequence: TGTGCCAGCAGCTTTCTCGGGGGCGGGCATGAGACCCAGTACTTC. Its translation is CASSFLGGGHETQYF.

This clonotype was recorded a few times. V and J are TRBV6-1 and TRBJ2-6; D possibly corresponds to TRBD1 (6 bases). The CDR3 is made up of 15 amino acids. The V end lost 5 bases, the J end lost 4 bases, and 12 bases lay between the germline ends. Germline V CDR1 and CDR2: MNHNS, SASEGT. CDR3 region: CASSKQGTGANVLTF. The CDR3 nucleotides read TGTGCCAGCAGTAAACAGGGTACCGGGGCCAACGTCCTGACTTTC.

The chain combines TRBV5-1 with TRBJ2-1, with D perhaps given as TRBD1 or TRBD2 (5 bases each). The CDR3 is made up of 15 amino acids. With 1 base removed from V and 3 bases from J, the gap between germline ends came to 11 bases. Germline CDR1 and CDR2: SGHRS and YFSETQ. The CDR3 bases are TGCGCCAGCAGCTTGACCGGGGCAGGCTACAATGAGCAGTTCTTC. Translation: CASSLTGAGYNEQFF.

On this clonotype itself: A junction end diverges from the germline sequence, so it may reflect a read error. The chain is built from TRBV7-2 and TRBJ2-1, with TRBD2 matching 15 bases. The germline V gene has CDR1 SGHTA and CDR2 FQGNSA. This CDR3 contains 20 residues. The CDR3 DNA sequence: TGTGTCAGCGGCCTTGGGACTAGCGGGAGGAAGCCGAGGTCCTACAATGAGCAGTTCTTC. Its translation is CVSGLGTSGRKPRSYNEQFF.

This clonotype has only a few counts. V is TRBV5-1 and J is TRBJ2-7; D could derive from TRBD1 or TRBD2 (5 bases each). V was pared by 0 bases and J by 0 bases, with 7 bases between. This CDR3 spans 14 amino acids. The germline V gene has CDR1 SGHRS and CDR2 YFSETQ. The CDR3 loop is CASSLEGPSYEQYF. The CDR3 DNA follows: TGCGCCAGCAGCTTGGAGGGACCCTCCTACGAGCAGTACTTC. Full variable domain (remainder filled in from reference TRBV5-1 and TRBJ2-7): KAGVTQTPRYLIKTRGQQVTLSCSPISGHRSVSWYQQTPGQGLQFLFEYFSETQRNKGNFPGRFSGRQFSNSRSEMNVSTLELGDSALYLCASSLEGPSYEQYFGPGTRLTVT.

The chain has TRBV5-1 and TRBJ2-2, with D perhaps matching TRBD1 or TRBD2 (5 bases each). CDR1 and CDR2 from the germline V gene are SGHRS and YFSETQ. The CDR3 extends over 14 amino acids. The V end was cut by 4 bases, the J end by 8 bases, with 15 bases between. CDR3: CASSVGTSAGELFF. The CDR3 DNA is TGCGCCAGCAGCGTTGGGACCTCAGCGGGGGAGCTGTTTTTT.

A word on this clonotype: Compared with germline, one end of the junction differs, possibly owing to a read error. The V call is TRBV29-1, the J call TRBJ1-4; D gene unclear. There are 10 residues in the CDR3. From germline, CDR1 is SQVTM and CDR2 ANQGSEA. For the CDR3, the DNA is TGCAGCGGGGTCGGTGAAAAACTGCTTTTT. Translation gives CSGVGEKLLF.

This clonotype showed up just a few times. V usage is TRBV7-9 and J usage is TRBJ1-5; maybe TRBD1 (6 bases). The CDR3 consists of 14 residues. The germline gives CDR1 SEHNR, CDR2 FQNEAQ (reference sequence). With 5 bases removed from V and 3 bases from J, the gap between germline ends came to 11 bases. The CDR3 coding sequence is TGTGCCAGCAGCCCTCGGGGGGCCAATCAGCCCCAGCATTTT. This sequence encodes CASSPRGANQPQHF.

This rearrangement joins TRBV7-2 to TRBJ2-3; 11 bases are shared with TRBD2. With 4 bases clipped from V and 4 bases from J, the junction kept 4 bases outside the gene matches. This CDR3 has 15 amino acids. Germline CDR1 and CDR2: SGHTA and FQGNSA. The CDR3 coding sequence is TGTGCCAGCAGCTCCCGACTAGCGGGATCAGATACGCAGTATTTT. Encoded protein: CASSSRLAGSDTQYF.

Many counts were recorded for this clonotype. The chain joins TRBV28 to TRBJ2-7, with 7 bases identical to TRBD1. After removal of 5 bases from V and 0 bases from J, the junction contained 10 bases not matched to a gene. From germline, CDR1 is MDHEN and CDR2 SYDVKM. CDR3 length: 16 residues. The CDR3 region is CASSPLGQRLSYEQYF. The CDR3 bases are TGTGCCAGCAGTCCCCTGGGACAGAGACTCTCCTACGAGCAGTACTTC.

This rearrangement joins TRBV4-1 to TRBJ2-6, with 7 bases matching TRBD1. V gave up 0 bases and J gave up 3 bases; unmatched junction bases: 5. The germline gives CDR1 MGHRA, CDR2 YSYEKL. The CDR3 runs 17 residues. The CDR3 here is CASSQEKGAYGANVLTF. In nucleotides, the CDR3 is TGCGCCAGCAGCCAAGAAAAGGGGGCTTATGGGGCCAACGTCCTGACTTTC.

The genes are TRBV7-9 and TRBJ2-5; TRBD2 agrees at 9 bases. The J call may not be correct, given that the DNA end is closer to TRBJ2-7. Germline V gene data show CDR1 as SEHNR and CDR2 as FQNEAQ (reference sequence). The CDR3 sequence is 18 residues long. CDR3 DNA: TGTGCCAGCAGCTTAGAGCGGGGGGACTTATTAAGCTCCTACGAGCAGTACTTC. This gives the protein CASSLERGDLLSSYEQYF.

This clonotype was detected a few times. The rearrangement uses TRBV6-5 and TRBJ1-1; the D is unclear. V gave up 0 bases and J gave up 5 bases, with 10 bases separating them. CDR3 length: 14 residues. CDR1 and CDR2 (germline): MNHEY, SVGAGI. CDR3 loop: CASSYSNGWTEAFF. DNA of the CDR3: TGTGCCAGCAGTTACTCGAATGGGTGGACTGAAGCTTTCTTT.

This clonotype was picked up a small number of times. The CDR3 is CSVVGSGANVLTF. The CDR3 bases are TGCAGCGTTGTGGGCTCTGGGGCCAACGTCCTGACTTTC. The chain joins TRBV29-1 to TRBJ2-6; D gene ambiguous. Trimming removed 4 bases at V and 0 bases at J, with 4 bases between. Germline values: CDR1 SQVTM, CDR2 ANQGSEA. This CDR3 has 13 residues.

V is TRBV5-1 and J is TRBJ2-3; 7 nucleotides line up with TRBD2. The ends lost 5 bases at V and 3 bases at J; junction bases unmatched: 12. Germline V CDR1 and CDR2: SGHRS, YFSETQ. The CDR3 loop spans 16 amino acids. In DNA form, the CDR3 reads TGCGCCAGCAGGCTTGCTGGACTAGTATGGACAGATACGCAGTATTTT. Amino acids: CASRLAGLVWTDTQYF.